This T cell receptor (beta chain) was sequenced during a study of blood T cell repertoires in COVID-19. About the study: Researchers got acute and convalescent COVID-19 samples from the United States, Italy and Spain. The analysed material was cDNA or gDNA that came from T cells, B-cell-depleted T cells, or PBMCs.

As originally analysed: For nucleated cells, counts were estimated from reference gene primer amplification. The data were produced by immunoSEQ multiplex PCR, yet TCRdb's version contains in-frame clones alone and is incomplete. That table supplies the V and J calls and clone size; D and trimming were determined from the DNA. The data show over 90,000 clones, 75% to 90% seen once. Looked up from germline, CDR1 is LNHDA and CDR2 is SQIVND (reference sequence). Trimming left V 6 bases short and J 8 bases short, with 22 bases between. The CDR3 totals 16 residues. Sequenced sample: peripheral blood. The receptor was derived from a woman in her 70s with acute or convalescent COVID-19. The genes are TRBV19 and TRBJ1-4; possibly TRBD1 for D (5 bases). As DNA, the CDR3 is TGTGCCAGTAGCCGAAGTTTGATTACCCGGGGGGAAAAACTGTTTTTT. This sequence encodes CASSRSLITRGEKLFF. Looking up the rest from reference TRBV19 and TRBJ1-4 gives the full variable domain: DGGITQSPKYLFRKEGQNVTLSCEQNLNHDAMYWYRQDPGQGLRLIYYSQIVNDFQKGDIAEGYSVSREKKESFPLTVTSAQKNPTAFYLCASSRSLITRGEKLFFGSGTQLSVL.